The sequence of this TCR beta chain was determined in a study of blood T cell repertoires in COVID-19. About the research overall: The United States, Italy and Spain were the sources of the acute and convalescent COVID-19 samples.

In the original processing: By means of reference gene primer amplification, nucleated cell counts were estimated. This table comes from immunoSEQ multiplex PCR, and its TCRdb copy is limited to in-frame clones, with some not included. For V, J and clone size, that table is used; D and trimming come from the DNA. The sample holds around 160,000 clones, less than 90% seen once. V gave up 0 bases and J gave up 6 bases, with 6 bases separating them. Germline V CDR1 and CDR2: LNHNV, YYDKDF (reference sequence). The CDR3 runs to 13 residues. The clonotype was recovered from a human donor in a cohort sampled during active COVID-19. The sample was peripheral blood. The chain has TRBV15 and TRBJ1-5; no firm D call. As DNA, the CDR3 is TGTGCCACCAGCAGAGAGGTCGGTCAGCCCCAGCATTTT. Its translation: CATSREVGQPQHF. The full variable domain, completed using reference TRBV15 and TRBJ1-5, is DAMVIQNPRYQVTQFGKPVTLSCSQTLNHNVMYWYQQKSSQAPKLLFHYYDKDFNNEADTPDNFQSRRPNTSFCFLDIRSPGLGDTAMYLCATSREVGQPQHFGDGTRLSIL.